These 17 T cell receptor beta chains came from one sample sequenced in a study of CD8+ T cells in alopecia areata. As to treatment: oral pan-JAK inhibitor, 5-10 mg twice daily. After isolation, RNA underwent reverse transcription to generate cDNA as the sequencing template. The table came from immunoSEQ multiplex PCR; TCRdb's copy has only in-frame clones and leaves some out. The table records fewer than 250,000 clones, around 66% of them present only once. The source material was CD4+ T cells sorted from blood, sampled at week 4, from a patient treated with tofacitinib. The receptor source for this set is a human donor with alopecia areata.

The CDR3 here is CASSYEEDYEQYF. In DNA form, the CDR3 reads TGTGCCAGCAGTTACGAAGAGGACTACGAGCAGTACTTC. The chain has TRBV6-5 and TRBJ2-7; D is undetermined. Trimming removed 2 bases from V and 3 bases from J, with 8 bases in between. Germline CDR1 and CDR2: MNHEY and SVGAGI. This CDR3 spans 13 amino acids.

V is TRBV2 and J is TRBJ2-2; the D gene is possibly TRBD1 (6 bases). There are 15 residues in the CDR3. The V end lost 4 bases, the J end lost 4 bases, and 13 bases lay between the germline ends. Germline loops: CDR1 SNHLY, CDR2 FYNNEI. The chain's CDR3 is CASSVQGLVTGELFF. In DNA form, the CDR3 reads TGTGCCAGCAGTGTGCAGGGGTTGGTCACCGGGGAGCTGTTTTTT.

The chain combines TRBV7-8 with TRBJ1-5; D is perhaps TRBD1 (6 bases). The V gene lost 3 bases and the J gene lost 4 bases, with 13 bases spanning the gap. CDR3 length: 15 amino acids. Germline values: CDR1 SGHVS, CDR2 FQNEAQ. CDR3 DNA: TGTGCCAGCAGCTTTAGCGGACAGTCTAATCAGCCCCAGCATTTT. Residues: CASSFSGQSNQPQHF.

The CDR3 DNA sequence: TGCAGCGTTGTAGGTAGCGGGGGGGATACGCAGTATTTT. Its protein product is CSVVGSGGDTQYF. The chain joins TRBV29-1 to TRBJ2-3; TRBD2 matches 10 bases. Losses at the gene ends were 4 bases for V and 6 bases for J; bases not matched to a gene: 4. There are 13 residues in the CDR3. Germline V gene lookup returns CDR1 SQVTM and CDR2 ANQGSEA.

This CDR3 reads CASSQGTSGGLTDTQYF. In DNA form, the CDR3 reads TGTGCCAGCAGCCAGGGGACTAGCGGGGGGCTCACAGATACGCAGTATTTT. V and J are TRBV4-2 and TRBJ2-3; TRBD2 matches at 15 bases. Germline V gene sequence: CDR1 LGHNA, CDR2 YNFKEQ. Trimming at V came to 3 bases and at J to 2 bases, leaving 3 bases not matched to a gene. CDR3 length: 17 amino acids.

V and J are TRBV5-6 and TRBJ2-5, with 14 positions matching TRBD2. With V trimmed by 4 bases and J by 5 bases, 4 bases remained unmatched. This CDR3 contains 15 residues. Germline V gene sequence: CDR1 SGHDT, CDR2 YYEEEE. CDR3 sequence: CASSGTSGGWETQYF. CDR3 DNA sequence: TGTGCCAGCAGCGGGACTAGCGGGGGTTGGGAGACCCAGTACTTC.

The rearrangement joins TRBV4-3 to TRBJ2-4; no definite D call. This CDR3 spans 14 amino acids. Trimming took off 1 base at V and 2 bases at J, with 6 bases between the two ends. Germline values: CDR1 LGHNA, CDR2 YSLEER. CDR3 sequence (DNA): TGCGCCAGCAGCCAAGGGCGGTCCAAAAACATTCAGTACTTC. As protein: CASSQGRSKNIQYF.

The chain recombines TRBV25-1 with TRBJ2-6; 7 bases agree with TRBD2. From germline, CDR1 is MGHDK and CDR2 SYGVNS. Trimming at V came to 5 bases and at J to 0 bases, leaving 4 bases not matched to a gene. There are 16 residues in the CDR3. CDR3 DNA: TGTGCCAGCAGTACGGGACTAAGCTCTGGGGCCAACGTCCTGACTTTC. It is translated as CASSTGLSSGANVLTF.

The CDR3 reads CASSEVRPNNSPLHF. CDR3 nucleotides: TGTGCCAGCAGTGAAGTCCGGCCTAATAATTCACCCCTCCACTTT. The gene calls are TRBV6-1 and TRBJ1-6; D is undetermined. V lost 1 base, J lost 5 bases, and 9 bases lay in between. Germline CDR1 MNHNS, CDR2 SASEGT. The CDR3 runs to 15 residues.

This chain links TRBV12-5 with TRBJ1-2; D is undetermined. Germline V gene data show CDR1 as LGHNT and CDR2 as FRNRAP. V gave up 7 bases and J gave up 4 bases, with 13 bases separating them. There are 13 residues in the CDR3. Here the CDR3 reads CASAPLESYGYTF. The DNA for the CDR3 is TGTGCTAGTGCCCCGTTGGAGTCCTATGGCTACACCTTC.

The sample holds a few counts of this clone. V usage is TRBV6-5 and J usage is TRBJ1-5; unclear D gene. Trimming removed 8 bases at V and 1 base at J, with 9 bases between. The CDR3 is made up of 13 amino acids. Per the germline V gene, CDR1 is MNHEY and CDR2 is SVGAGI. The CDR3 bases are TGTGCCAGCGCAGCCGTCAGCAATCAGCCCCAGCATTTT. Translated: CASAAVSNQPQHF.

The chain carries TRBV6-5 and TRBJ1-1; 7 positions match TRBD1. J lost 0 bases, V lost 6 bases, and 1 base had no gene match. Germline V gene lookup returns CDR1 MNHEY and CDR2 SVGAGI. This CDR3 has 13 amino acids. The CDR3 nucleotides read TGTGCCAGCAGCACAGGGGTGAACACTGAAGCTTTCTTT. Protein sequence: CASSTGVNTEAFF.

The chain's CDR3 is CASSQRDLGTEAFF. The CDR3 region has the DNA TGCGCCAGCAGTCAACGGGACTTGGGCACTGAAGCTTTCTTT. The chain has TRBV23-1 and TRBJ1-1; perhaps TRBD1 as D (5 bases). TRBV23-1 is identified as an open reading frame with a role that is uncertain. V was trimmed by 2 bases and J by 4 bases, leaving 11 bases between them. The CDR3 sequence is 14 residues long.

The rearrangement joins TRBV4-1 to TRBJ2-1; D uncertain. The germline gives CDR1 MGHRA, CDR2 YSYEKL. The CDR3 covers 15 residues. V dropped 2 bases and J dropped 0 bases, with 8 bases sitting between them. The DNA of the CDR3 is TGCGCCAGCAGCCAACGACTGAGCTCCTACAATGAGCAGTTCTTC. It translates to CASSQRLSSYNEQFF.

The V gene is TRBV7-9, the J gene TRBJ1-2; 9 nucleotides line up with TRBD1. The CDR3 covers 15 residues. V shed 4 bases, J shed 7 bases, and the junction held 10 bases outside the gene matches. CDR1 and CDR2 from the germline V gene are SEHNR and FQNEAQ (reference sequence). CDR3 protein: CASSYRGRGEGGYTF. In DNA form, the CDR3 reads TGTGCCAGCAGCTACAGGGGGCGTGGGGAAGGTGGCTACACCTTC.

CDR3 coding DNA: TGTGCCAGCAGTGAATCCTATGGAGATAATTCACCCCTCCACTTT. Translating it yields CASSESYGDNSPLHF. J is TRBJ1-6 and V is TRBV25-1; unclear D gene. V lost 1 base and J lost 5, with 9 bases in between. The CDR3 length is 15 residues. Germline CDR1 is MGHDK and CDR2 is SYGVNS.

The gene calls are TRBV9 and TRBJ2-2; D is undetermined. V shed 0 bases and J shed 0 bases, with 6 bases lying between them. This CDR3 has 15 residues. The germline CDR1 and CDR2 sequences are SGDLS and YYNGEE. The CDR3 region is CASSVGPANTGELFF. CDR3 coding DNA: TGTGCCAGCAGCGTAGGACCGGCGAACACCGGGGAGCTGTTTTTT.